This T cell receptor beta chain was sequenced during a study of CD4+ T cells in melanoma. Study-wide findings and caveats: CD8+ T cell, macrophage and B cell function reportedly correlated with neoantigen-specific CD4+ T cells.

Notes on this clone: Its antigen is as yet unknown.

TCRdb keeps only in-frame clones here, not all; method: immunoSEQ multiplex PCR. The sample includes 120,000 to 150,000 clones, nearly 95% seen only once; the top ten take 1.5%. The length of the CDR3 is 15 residues. In germline, CDR1 is MNHNS, CDR2 SASEGT. Losses at the gene ends were 4 bases for V and 9 bases for J; bases not matched to a gene: 7. The clonotype comes from a human donor with melanoma. V gene TRBV6-1 combines with J gene TRBJ1-6; TRBD1 aligns across 9 bases. The CDR3 reads CASSGSGTGSSPLHF. The CDR3 coding sequence is TGTGCCAGCAGTGGATCCGGGACAGGGAGTTCACCCCTCCACTTT.